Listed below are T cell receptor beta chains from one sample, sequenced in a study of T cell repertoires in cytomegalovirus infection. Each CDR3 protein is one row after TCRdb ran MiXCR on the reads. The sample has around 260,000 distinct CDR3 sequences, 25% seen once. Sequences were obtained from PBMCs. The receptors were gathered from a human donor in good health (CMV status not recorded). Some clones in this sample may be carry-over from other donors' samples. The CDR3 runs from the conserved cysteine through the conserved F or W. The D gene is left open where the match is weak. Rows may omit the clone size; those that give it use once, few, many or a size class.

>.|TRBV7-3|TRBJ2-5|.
CASSRGSRQETQYF
TGTGCCAGCAGCCGAGGTAGTCGCCAAGAGACCCAGTACTTC
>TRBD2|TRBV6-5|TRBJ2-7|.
CASSKPGGGGEQYF
TGTGCCAGCAGTAAACCAGGCGGGGGAGGCGAGCAGTACTTC
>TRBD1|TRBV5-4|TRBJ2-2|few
CASSVGQLRRGELFF
TGTGCCAGCAGTGTGGGACAGCTAAGAAGGGGGGAGCTGTTTTTT
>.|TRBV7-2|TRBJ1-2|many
CASSLAMGGGYTF
TGTGCCAGCAGCTTAGCTATGGGTGGGGGCTACACCTTC
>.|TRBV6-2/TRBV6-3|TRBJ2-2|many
CASSVPWGANTGELFF
TGTGCCAGCAGTGTGCCTTGGGGCGCGAACACCGGGGAGCTGTTTTTT
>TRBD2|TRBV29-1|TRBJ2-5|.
CSVTRAGAAETQYF
TGCAGCGTTACCAGAGCGGGAGCGGCAGAGACCCAGTACTTC
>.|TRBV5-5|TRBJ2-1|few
CASSLGGSGPYNEQFF
TGTGCCAGCAGCTTGGGGGGGTCGGGCCCATACAATGAGCAGTTCTTC
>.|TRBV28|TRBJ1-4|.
CASGAGANEKLFF
TGTGCCAGCGGGGCAGGGGCAAATGAAAAACTGTTTTTT
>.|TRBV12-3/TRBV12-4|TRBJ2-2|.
CASSLVQAADTGELFF
TGTGCCAGCAGTTTAGTGCAGGCGGCGGACACCGGGGAGCTGTTTTTT
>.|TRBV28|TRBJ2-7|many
CASSPNTGWYF
TGTGCCAGCAGCCCTAATACAGGGTGGTACTTC
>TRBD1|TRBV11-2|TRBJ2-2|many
CASSLRGTGGITGELFF
TGTGCCAGCAGCTTACGTGGGACAGGGGGCATAACCGGGGAGCTGTTTTTT